Following are 29 T cell receptor beta chains from one sample sequenced in a study of T-cell memory formation after mild COVID-19 (dated by TCRdb to the early 2020s). Library method: 5' RACE. Sequencer: Illumina NovaSeq 6000. TCRdb reworked the public reads: Q25 trimming with fastp, MiXCR clone assembly, productive beta chains retained. CDR3 protein duplicates are merged, each entry listing the most common genes and DNA. Here the sample has fewer than 700,000 distinct CDR3 sequences; 20% to 25% occur a single time. The top ten constitute approximately 8.4% of the sample. The source material was PBMCs or a T cell subset sorted from them (not recorded which). All receptors come from an adult woman who had mild COVID-19 (a few samples of this study predate the infection). The sample titles of this study are shuffled in the database, so cell type and time point are left out; the donor was told from shared clones.

This sequence joins TRBV18 and TRBJ2-7; 12 bases agree with TRBD2. The CDR3 loop spans 17 amino acids. The V gene end was trimmed by 4 bases and the J gene end by 4 bases; junction bases not matched to a gene: 11. CDR1 and CDR2 (germline): KGHSH, LQKENI. DNA of the CDR3: TGTGCCAGCTCACTTCTCCCCCGACTAGCGGGAGTTTACGAGCAGTACTTC. Residues: CASSLLPRLAGVYEQYF. Supplemented by reference TRBV18 and TRBJ2-7, the full variable domain reads NAGVMQNPRHLVRRRGQEARLRCSPMKGHSHVYWYRQLPEEGLKFMVYLQKENIIDESGMPKERFSAEFPKEGPSILRIQQVVRGDSAAYFCASSLLPRLAGVYEQYFGPGTRLTVT.

The chain uses TRBV5-6 and TRBJ1-6; unclear D gene. Germline CDR1 reads SGHDT; CDR2 reads YYEEEE. CDR3 length: 14 amino acids. The V and J ends lost 5 bases and 10 bases respectively, with 16 bases between them. CDR3 nucleotides: TGTGCCAGCAGTGCGAGCATTGATGGGTCACCCCTCCACTTT. This codes for CASSASIDGSPLHF.

Here the CDR3 DNA reads TGTGCCAGCAGTTTAGCCCGGGGGACCTACGAGCAGTACTTC. It translates to CASSLARGTYEQYF. The V gene is TRBV25-1, the J gene TRBJ2-7, with D possibly being TRBD2 (6 bases). This CDR3 has 14 amino acids. Trimming left V 5 bases short and J 2 bases short, with 13 bases between. CDR1 and CDR2 from the germline V gene are MGHDK and SYGVNS.

This clonotype was counted only a few times. The V and J genes are TRBV20-1 and TRBJ2-7; 8 bases are a match to TRBD1. J lost 5 bases, V lost 4 bases, and 7 bases had no gene match. The CDR3 loop spans 13 amino acids. From germline, CDR1 is DFQATT and CDR2 SNEGSKA (reference sequence). CDR3 sequence: CSATLRGLDEQYF. Here the CDR3 DNA reads TGCAGTGCTACCCTCAGGGGGCTCGACGAGCAGTACTTC.

The V and J genes are TRBV6-2 or TRBV6-3 and TRBJ1-2, with D maybe TRBD1 (6 bases). The ends were cut back, 2 bases at V and 5 bases at J, with 15 bases in the middle. The V gene's germline CDR1 is MNHEY and CDR2 SVGEGT. This CDR3 is built from 15 residues. The CDR3: CASSYGVGQGYGYTF. In DNA form, the CDR3 reads TGTGCCAGCAGTTACGGGGTCGGGCAGGGGTATGGCTACACCTTC.

The gene calls are TRBV7-2 and TRBJ2-5; 9 positions agree with TRBD2. From germline, CDR1 is SGHTA and CDR2 FQGNSA. This CDR3 has 15 residues. The J segment lost 4 bases and the V segment lost 8 bases, leaving 11 bases of the junction unmatched. The CDR3 bases are TGTGCCAGCCGGGTGCGCGGGGGGGCCGCAGAGACCCAGTACTTC. It is translated as CASRVRGGAAETQYF.

The gene calls are TRBV7-2 and TRBJ2-5; D possibly corresponds to TRBD1 (5 bases). From germline, CDR1 is SGHTA and CDR2 FQGNSA. V was shortened by 6 bases and J by 5 bases, with 19 bases between the two germline ends. The CDR3 runs 15 residues. The CDR3 reads CASSLGVGSRETQYF. The CDR3 DNA reads as TGTGCCAGCAGTCTAGGGGTGGGGTCAAGGGAGACCCAGTACTTC.

This sequence joins TRBV7-9 and TRBJ2-2; TRBD1 matches at 8 bases. Germline-derived CDR1 and CDR2 are SEHNR and FQNEAQ (reference sequence). The CDR3 has 17 amino acids. The junction had 14 bases not matched to a gene; V was cut back by 8 bases and J by 3 bases. In DNA, the CDR3 is TGTGCCAGCGTACAAAGCTTCAGGGGGCGGGACACCGGGGAGCTGTTTTTT. It encodes CASVQSFRGRDTGELFF. The full variable domain, its missing parts supplied by reference TRBV7-9 and TRBJ2-2, is DTGVSQNPRHKITKRGQNVTFRCDPISEHNRLYWYRQTLGQGPEFLTYFQNEAQLEKSRLLSDRFSAERPKGSFSTLEIQRTEQGDSAMYLCASVQSFRGRDTGELFFGEGSRLTVL.

This clonotype was recorded at least ten times. This chain links TRBV7-6 with TRBJ2-5; possibly TRBD1 or TRBD2 for D (5 bases each). The CDR3 has 13 residues. Germline V gene lookup returns CDR1 SGHVS and CDR2 FNYEAQ. V lost 7 bases, J lost 1 base, and 10 bases lay in between. CDR3 region: CASISGTQETQYF. CDR3 nucleotide sequence: TGTGCCAGCATTTCCGGGACCCAAGAGACCCAGTACTTC.

The chain joins TRBV6-5 to TRBJ2-1; 15 nucleotides line up with TRBD2. CDR1 is MNHEY, CDR2 SVGAGI, per germline. Losses at the gene ends were 6 bases for V and 7 bases for J; bases not matched to a gene: 19. This CDR3 spans 20 amino acids. In nucleotides, the CDR3 is TGTGCCAGCAGCTCACCGGGACTAGCGGGAGGTGGGGCCCGGGGGAATGAGCAGTTCTTC. This gives the protein CASSSPGLAGGGARGNEQFF.

This clonotype was picked up a small number of times. The chain joins TRBV3-1 to TRBJ1-1, with D possibly matching TRBD1 (6 bases). V lost 1 base to trimming and J lost 8 bases, with 14 bases between them. Germline CDR1 and CDR2: LGHDT and YNNKEL (reference sequence). The CDR3 spans 14 residues. The CDR3 loop is CASSQVGGLTEAFF. CDR3 DNA: TGTGCCAGCAGCCAAGTGGGGGGGCTCACGGAAGCTTTCTTT.

The genes are TRBV9 and TRBJ2-7; the D is unclear. The ends were cut back, 2 bases at V and 6 bases at J, with 15 bases in the middle. The CDR3 length is 14 residues. CDR1 is SGDLS, CDR2 YYNGEE, per germline. CDR3 nucleotide sequence: TGTGCCAGCAGCGTGGGGTCGCGTGGATCCGAGCAGTACTTC. It yields the protein CASSVGSRGSEQYF.

This clonotype was recorded many times. In DNA form, the CDR3 reads TGTGCCAGCAGTCTGCCGGGGACCCAGTACTTC. Translating gives CASSLPGTQYF. The gene calls are TRBV12-3 or TRBV12-4 and TRBJ2-5; no definite D call. Trimming removed 5 bases from V and 7 bases from J, with 8 bases in between. The CDR3 is 11 residues long.

This sequence joins TRBV6-5 and TRBJ1-2; no reliable D call. From germline, CDR1 is MNHEY and CDR2 SVGAGI. CDR3 length equals 13 residues. V was trimmed by 4 bases and J by 7 bases, leaving 13 bases between them. The CDR3 coding sequence is TGTGCCAGCAGTTGGGGAGAGTCGGGTGGCTACACCTTC. This translates into CASSWGESGGYTF.

The table lists this clonotype with a few counts. The V call is TRBV15, the J call TRBJ2-2, with D unclear. The V end was cut by 3 bases, the J end by 4 bases, with 9 bases between. Looked up from germline, CDR1 is LNHNV and CDR2 is YYDKDF (reference sequence). The length of the CDR3 is 14 residues. The CDR3 spells CATSSPLITGELFF. Written as DNA, the CDR3 is TGTGCCACCAGCAGTCCTTTGATCACCGGGGAGCTGTTTTTT.

This clonotype was detected a few times. This chain connects TRBV29-1 to TRBJ1-1; no firm D call. There are 12 residues in the CDR3. Germline CDR1 is SQVTM and CDR2 is ANQGSEA. The ends were cut back, 1 base at V and 3 bases at J, with 6 bases in the middle. For the CDR3, the DNA is TGCAGCGTTGAAGGGGTGGACACTGAAGCTTTCTTT. Amino acid sequence: CSVEGVDTEAFF.

The gene calls are TRBV12-3 or TRBV12-4 and TRBJ1-4; D is unresolved. The CDR3 consists of 16 residues. V lost 2 bases to trimming and J lost 7 bases, with 17 bases between them. This chain's CDR3 is CASSLLGMGRGEKLFF. CDR3 nucleotide sequence: TGTGCCAGCAGTTTACTGGGGATGGGAAGAGGTGAAAAACTGTTTTTT.

In its sample, this clonotype was seen a few times. The V gene is TRBV12-3 or TRBV12-4, the J gene TRBJ2-7; weak D call: TRBD1 (5 bases). This CDR3 comprises 12 residues. With 8 bases removed from V and 3 bases from J, the gap between germline ends came to 11 bases. As DNA, the CDR3 is TGTGCCAGCGGCAGGGTCTACTACGAGCAGTACTTC. Its translation is CASGRVYYEQYF.

There are a few counts of this clonotype. The chain combines TRBV4-3 with TRBJ2-1; 7 bases fit TRBD2. In germline, CDR1 is LGHNA, CDR2 YSLEER. Losses at the gene ends were 0 bases for V and 0 bases for J; bases not matched to a gene: 5. The CDR3 sequence is 17 residues long. The CDR3 loop is CASSQEGERDSYNEQFF. DNA for the CDR3: TGCGCCAGCAGCCAAGAAGGGGAGCGGGACTCCTACAATGAGCAGTTCTTC.

This clonotype was seen a handful of times. The gene calls are TRBV5-4 and TRBJ2-7; 7 nucleotides match TRBD2. Germline values: CDR1 SGHNT, CDR2 YYREEE (reference sequence). J was trimmed by 1 base and V by 0 bases; bases with no gene match: 4. The CDR3 has 15 residues. The CDR3: CASSLAGRPSYEQYF. DNA of the CDR3: TGTGCCAGCAGCTTGGCCGGGAGGCCTTCCTACGAGCAGTACTTC.

The chain combines TRBV29-1 with TRBJ2-1; D ambiguous. With 1 base removed from V and 7 bases from J, the gap between germline ends came to 8 bases. CDR3 length: 12 amino acids. CDR1 is SQVTM, CDR2 ANQGSEA, per germline. The CDR3 bases are TGCAGCGTTGAAGGATCGGAAAATGAGCAGTTCTTC. Translated: CSVEGSENEQFF.

The chain links TRBV12-3 or TRBV12-4 to TRBJ2-7, with TRBD2 as a possible D gene (6 bases). V lost 6 bases, J lost 0 bases, and 18 bases lay in between. The CDR3 is made up of 16 amino acids. CDR3 nucleotide sequence: TGTGCCAGCAGATCCGGGGGAGTGCTTAGCTCCTACGAGCAGTACTTC. Translation gives CASRSGGVLSSYEQYF.

This clonotype was seen a few times. The gene calls are TRBV6-5 and TRBJ1-1, with 8 bases lining up with TRBD1. Trimming cost V 2 bases and J 11 bases; bases outside gene matches: 7. This CDR3 is built from 13 residues. Germline V CDR1 and CDR2: MNHEY, SVGAGI. Here the CDR3 reads CASSYLQGVVAFF. CDR3 nucleotides: TGTGCCAGCAGTTACCTACAGGGGGTGGTGGCTTTCTTT.

The chain has TRBV12-3 or TRBV12-4 and TRBJ1-3; perhaps TRBD1 as D (5 bases). CDR3 length: 13 amino acids. Between the trimmed V and J ends, which lost 6 bases and 6 bases, there was a span of 12 bases. CDR3 amino acids: CASRVAGPNTIYF. CDR3 in DNA: TGTGCCAGCAGGGTAGCGGGACCAAACACCATATATTTT.

The chain uses TRBV7-9 and TRBJ2-7; D is unclear. Trimming removed 3 bases from V and 6 bases from J, with 9 bases in between. This CDR3 region has 12 residues. CDR1 and CDR2 from the germline V gene are SEHNR and FQNEAQ (reference sequence). The CDR3 region has the DNA TGTGCCAGCAGCTTGGGCCCAGGCGAGCAGTACTTC. This codes for CASSLGPGEQYF.

The J gene is TRBJ2-7, the V gene TRBV27; 7 bases align to TRBD1. The CDR3 is made up of 15 amino acids. Unmatched junction bases numbered 7, after V lost 5 bases and J lost 0 bases. Per germline, CDR1 MNHEY and CDR2 SMNVEV (reference sequence). Here the CDR3 reads CASSLTWDSSYEQYF. As DNA, the CDR3 is TGTGCCAGCAGTCTGACGTGGGACAGCTCCTACGAGCAGTACTTC.

The gene calls are TRBV19 and TRBJ1-5; no firm D call. Germline CDR1 and CDR2: LNHDA and SQIVND (reference sequence). This CDR3 contains 13 residues. V lost 7 bases to trimming and J lost 3 bases, with 10 bases between them. This CDR3 is CASTAALNQPQHF. CDR3 nucleotides: TGTGCCAGTACCGCCGCTCTCAATCAGCCCCAGCATTTT.

The CDR3 here is CASSQSSPQGRGTDTQYF. The CDR3 DNA sequence: TGCGCCAGCAGTCAATCGTCCCCCCAGGGGCGCGGTACAGATACGCAGTATTTT. The chain employs TRBV23-1 and TRBJ2-3; D is perhaps TRBD1 (6 bases). TRBV23-1 is annotated as an ORF whose role is uncertain. CDR3 length equals 18 residues. Trimming shortened V by 0 bases and J by 3 bases, and 19 bases separated the two germline ends.

V usage is TRBV7-8 and J usage is TRBJ1-1, with a weak D call TRBD1 (6 bases). This CDR3 region has 13 residues. V lost 6 bases and J lost 8, with 16 bases in between. CDR1 is SGHVS and CDR2 is FQNEAQ in the germline V gene. CDR3 nucleotides: TGTGCCAGCAGTTGGACCGGGACACGGGAAGCTTTCTTT. Translation: CASSWTGTREAFF. Supplemented by reference TRBV7-8 and TRBJ1-1, the full variable domain reads GAGVSQSPRYKVAKRGQDVALRCDPISGHVSLFWYQQALGQGPEFLTYFQNEAQLDKSGLPSDRFFAERPEGSVSTLKIQRTQQEDSAVYLCASSWTGTREAFFGQGTRLTVV.